This TCR beta chain was recovered during a study of CD8 T cells in ankylosing spondylitis. Points from the study as a whole: Ankylosing spondylitis blood seemed to carry a telltale TCR beta motif made of under ten highly homologous variants. Reactive arthritis synovial fluid and blood were previously reported to contain some motif variants.

This clonotype was recorded many times. Its antigen is still unknown. Each CDR3 protein gets one entry after TCRdb re-called the 5' RACE reads with MiXCR. The sample records 200,000 to 300,000 distinct CDR3 sequences, around a tenth being singletons. The CDR3 totals 16 residues. The V end was cut by 0 bases, the J end by 3 bases, with 17 bases between. Looked up from germline, CDR1 is DFQATT and CDR2 is SNEGSKA (reference sequence). This TCR derives from a male donor with ankylosing spondylitis or in good health (not recorded which). Sequenced: blood, either unsorted or a sorted T cell fraction (not recorded which). The rearrangement joins TRBV20-1 to TRBJ1-2, with a tentative D call TRBD1 (5 bases). CDR3 residues: CSARDRRGVPDYGYTF. The CDR3 region has the DNA TGCAGTGCTAGAGATCGGCGAGGGGTGCCGGACTATGGCTACACCTTC.